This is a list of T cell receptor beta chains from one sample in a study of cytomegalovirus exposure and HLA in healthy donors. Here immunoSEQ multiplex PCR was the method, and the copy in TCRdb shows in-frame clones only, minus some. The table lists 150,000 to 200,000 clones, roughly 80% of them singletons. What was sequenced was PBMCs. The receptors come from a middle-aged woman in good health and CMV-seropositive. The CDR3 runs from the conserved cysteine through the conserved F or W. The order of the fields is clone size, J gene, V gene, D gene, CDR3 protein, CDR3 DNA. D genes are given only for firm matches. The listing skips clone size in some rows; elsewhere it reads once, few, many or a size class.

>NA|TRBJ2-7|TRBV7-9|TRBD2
CASSLPGRAGYEQYF
TGTGCCAGCAGCTTACCCGGGAGGGCCGGGTACGAGCAGTACTTC
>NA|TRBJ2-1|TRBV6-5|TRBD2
CASRPSGSWELQFF
TGTGCCAGCAGACCTAGCGGGAGCTGGGAATTGCAGTTCTTC
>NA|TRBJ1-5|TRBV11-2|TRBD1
CASSLDRDRNQPQHF
TGTGCCAGCAGCTTAGATCGGGACAGGAATCAGCCCCAGCATTTT
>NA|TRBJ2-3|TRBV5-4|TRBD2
CASSPQGTITNTQYF
TGTGCCAGCAGCCCTCAAGGGACTATCACAAATACGCAGTATTTT
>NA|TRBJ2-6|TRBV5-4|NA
CASSRVGANVLTF
TGTGCCAGCAGCCGCGTGGGGGCCAACGTCCTGACTTTC
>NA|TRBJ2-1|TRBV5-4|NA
CASTSGIGGYNEQFF
TGTGCCAGCACGTCAGGGATCGGGGGATACAATGAGCAGTTCTTC
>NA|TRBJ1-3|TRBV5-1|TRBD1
CASSSTGVAGNTIYF
TGCGCCAGCAGCTCCACAGGGGTGGCTGGAAACACCATATATTTT
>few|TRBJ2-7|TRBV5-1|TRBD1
CASSLTGQGSYEQYF
TGCGCCAGCAGCTTAACCGGACAGGGGTCCTACGAGCAGTACTTC
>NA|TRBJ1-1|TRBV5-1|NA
CASSSNPTVTNTEAFF
TGCGCCAGCAGCTCGAACCCAACAGTAACGAACACTGAAGCTTTCTTT
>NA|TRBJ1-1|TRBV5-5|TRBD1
CASSSRQGDTEAFF
TGTGCCAGCAGCTCCCGACAGGGAGACACTGAAGCTTTCTTT
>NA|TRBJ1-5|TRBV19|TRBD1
CASSMGQGAGQPQHF
TGTGCCAGTAGTATGGGACAGGGGGCTGGTCAGCCCCAGCATTTT
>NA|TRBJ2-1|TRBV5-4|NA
CASKTDSSRNQFF
TGTGCCAGCAAGACAGACAGCTCAAGGAATCAGTTCTTC
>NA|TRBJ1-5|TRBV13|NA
CASSLRRGGGGQPQHF
TGTGCCAGCAGCTTAAGGAGGGGGGGCGGAGGGCAGCCCCAGCATTTT
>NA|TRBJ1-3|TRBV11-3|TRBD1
CASSLDRDSSSGNTIYF
TGTGCCAGCAGCTTAGATCGGGACAGCAGCTCTGGAAACACCATATATTTT
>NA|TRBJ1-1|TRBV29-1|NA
CSVEPGETEAFF
TGCAGCGTTGAACCAGGGGAAACTGAAGCTTTCTTT
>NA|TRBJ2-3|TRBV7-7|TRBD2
CASSPLGLAGALGWADTQYF
TGTGCTAGCAGCCCGCTAGGACTAGCGGGAGCCCTGGGATGGGCAGATACGCAGTATTTT
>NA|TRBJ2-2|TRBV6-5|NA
CASSSTGANTGELFF
TGTGCCAGCAGTTCAACAGGCGCGAACACCGGGGAGCTGTTTTTT
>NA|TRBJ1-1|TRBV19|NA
CASSVDGLEAFF
TGTGCCAGTAGCGTTGACGGACTAGAAGCTTTCTTT
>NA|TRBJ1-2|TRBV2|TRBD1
CASRRDRGGYTF
TGTGCCAGCAGAAGGGACAGGGGTGGCTACACCTTC
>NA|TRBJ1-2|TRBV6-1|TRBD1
CASSRDRGSGYTF
TGTGCCAGCAGCCGGGACAGGGGGTCTGGCTACACCTTC
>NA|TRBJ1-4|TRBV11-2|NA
CASGASSTNEKLFF
TGTGCCAGCGGGGCCAGCTCAACTAATGAAAAACTGTTTTTT
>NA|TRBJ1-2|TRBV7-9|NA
CASSLGFRNGYTF
TGTGCCAGCAGCTTAGGGTTCAGGAATGGCTACACCTTC
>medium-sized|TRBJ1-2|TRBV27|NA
CASRIQGANYGYTF
TGTGCCAGCCGAATACAGGGAGCTAACTATGGCTACACCTTC
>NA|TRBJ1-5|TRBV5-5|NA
CASSSMAGQSNQPQHF
TGTGCCAGCAGCTCCATGGCAGGGCAAAGCAATCAGCCCCAGCATTTT
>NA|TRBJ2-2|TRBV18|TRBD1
CASSPRQGRTGELFF
TGTGCCAGCTCACCGAGACAGGGAAGAACCGGGGAGCTGTTTTTT
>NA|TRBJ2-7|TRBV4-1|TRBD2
CASSHAFTSGSYEQYF
TGCGCCAGCAGCCACGCGTTCACTAGCGGGAGTTACGAGCAGTACTTC
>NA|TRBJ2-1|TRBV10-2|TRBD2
CASRPSGRKQFF
TGCGCCAGCAGACCCAGCGGGAGAAAGCAGTTCTTC
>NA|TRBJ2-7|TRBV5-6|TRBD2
CASSESLAGGYEQYF
TGTGCCAGCAGCGAGAGTCTAGCGGGAGGCTACGAGCAGTACTTC
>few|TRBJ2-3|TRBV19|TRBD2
CASSLTVGGGRDTQYF
TGTGCCAGTAGTCTCACCGTTGGGGGAGGGCGAGATACGCAGTATTTT
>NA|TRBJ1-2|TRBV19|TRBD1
CASSTRTGTAPSNYGYTF
TGTGCCAGTAGTACCCGCACTGGGACAGCGCCTTCTAACTATGGCTACACCTTC
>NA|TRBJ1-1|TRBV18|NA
CASSPVVGLNTEAFF
TGTGCCAGCTCACCAGTCGTGGGGCTGAACACTGAAGCTTTCTTT
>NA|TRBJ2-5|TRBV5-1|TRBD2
CASSLQTYQGGLAGGPGETQYF
TGCGCCAGCAGCCTACAAACATACCAAGGAGGACTAGCGGGAGGGCCGGGGGAGACCCAGTACTTC
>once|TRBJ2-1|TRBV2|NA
CASSEVRVTSEQFF
TGTGCCAGCAGTGAAGTGAGGGTTACGAGTGAGCAGTTCTTC
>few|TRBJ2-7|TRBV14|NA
CASGRGSYEQYF
TGTGCCAGCGGACGGGGCTCCTACGAGCAGTACTTC
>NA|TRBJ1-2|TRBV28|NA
CASSFQGNYGYTF
TGTGCCAGCAGTTTTCAGGGGAACTATGGCTACACCTTC
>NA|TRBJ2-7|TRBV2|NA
CASSDLPYEQYF
TGTGCCAGCAGTGATCTCCCCTACGAGCAGTACTTC
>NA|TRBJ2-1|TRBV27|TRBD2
CASSIFGGRSNNEQFF
TGTGCCAGCAGCATCTTCGGGGGGAGGTCTAACAATGAGCAGTTCTTC
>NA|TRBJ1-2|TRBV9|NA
CASSEGSTASYGYTF
TGTGCCAGCAGCGAGGGATCGACAGCTAGCTATGGCTACACCTTC